This T cell receptor beta chain was sequenced during a study of T cells after yellow fever vaccination. Notes on the study in general: The secondary response peaked faster, at day 5 versus 15, but was weaker. Reappearance after the booster was observed for most primary-vaccination clones (96% CD4, more than 70% CD8).

Production of TCR cDNA was by 5'RACE template switching, which also added a universal primer site and UMIs. From the 5' RACE reads, TCRdb called clonotypes with MiXCR, one entry per CDR3 protein. The sample consists of over 120,000 distinct CDR3 sequences, approximately 6.6% of them appearing once. Germline CDR1 is SEHNR and CDR2 is FQNEAQ (reference sequence). Trimming removed 3 bases at V and 1 base at J, with 12 bases between. This CDR3 is 15 amino acids long. In this sample, this clonotype turned up a few times. The antigen remains undetermined. This sequence originates from a man aged 25-45 years who received the YFV17D yellow fever vaccine. This specimen consisted of CD4+ T cells sorted from PBMCs, obtained 10 days after the yellow fever booster vaccination. This chain links TRBV7-9 with TRBJ2-5, with a weak D call TRBD2 (6 bases). The CDR3 coding sequence is TGTGCCAGCAGCTTCCCAGGGCGGGGCCAAGAGACCCAGTACTTC. Translating it yields CASSFPGRGQETQYF.